This TCR beta chain was profiled in a study of OX40 agonist ivuxolimab in advanced cancers. About the research overall: Patients achieving partial responses numbered three: one hepatocellular carcinoma case and two cutaneous melanoma cases.

Germline V lookup: CDR1 SGHNT, CDR2 YYREEE (reference sequence). This CDR3 has 14 residues. V dropped 2 bases and J dropped 4 bases, with 12 bases sitting between them. Sequencing used immunoSEQ multiplex PCR; TCRdb keeps in-frame clones, though not all of them. This table holds under 95,000 clones, approximately 89% found once. The study, taken as a whole, reports: In general, CD8+ T cells held more expanded clones than CD4+ did, on average. Partial responders receiving 0.1-3.0 mg/kg showed among the lowest clonal expansion.

Regarding this clone: Its antigen is unidentified.

The source of this sequence is an adult with an advanced solid tumor such as melanoma, head and neck, liver or kidney cancer. Sequenced here: CD4+ or CD8+ T cells sorted from blood, sampled in a trial of the OX40 agonist ivuxolimab. V usage is TRBV5-4 and J usage is TRBJ1-1; D is uncertain. The CDR3 coding sequence is TGTGCCAGCAGCTTCGAGTGGGTTGGCACTGAAGCTTTCTTT. It encodes CASSFEWVGTEAFF.